This T cell receptor (beta chain) was captured by sequencing in a study of spatial heterogeneity in lung cancer (dated by TCRdb to the late 2010s). The study in broad terms: More beta-chain than alpha-chain transcripts were consistently detected, likely reflecting higher beta-chain transcript abundance. In tumor regions, TCR transcript counts showed a strong correlation with a T cell transcriptional module score derived from matched bulk RNA-seq. In the raw uncorrected reads, each unique combination of TCR and UMI appeared more than ten times on average. The study quantitatively compared TCR alpha and beta repertoires across multiple tumor regions, matched nontumor lung and blood in non-small cell lung cancer. The study linked features of the TCR repertoire to counts of nonsynonymous mutations, which were determined by whole-exome sequencing of tumor tissue. Both alpha and beta chains were TCR-sequenced in approximately 200 tumor regions, 64 matched nontumor lung samples and more than 50 PBMC samples obtained at surgery. The investigation overall reported the following: TCR-seq coverage of tumor T cells was estimated to be only approximately 7% for alpha chains and roughly 14% for beta chains. The number of expanded intratumoral alpha and beta TCRs correlated with the tumor nonsynonymous mutation count. Confirming at a functional level the hypothesis that regional TCRs recognize regional mutations was considered to require additional single-cell paired TCR alpha and beta sequencing. Counts of ubiquitous and regional expanded TCRs correlated with counts of ubiquitous and regional nonsynonymous mutations, respectively.

The CDR3 sequence holds 16 residues, the cysteine and phenylalanine included. Only the CDR3 portion is preserved as DNA: 48 bases, with reading frame beginning at the first base. V is reduced by 0 bases and J by 2 bases, leaving a spacing of 14 bases between them. The germline V gene (reference sequence) sets CDR1 to SGHAT and CDR2 to FQDESV. Libraries were built with 5' RACE. Instrument on record: NextSeq 500. To allow correction of PCR and sequencing errors, the TCR library protocol tagged every TCR cDNA molecule with a unique molecular identifier. On the study's bioinformatics: TCR identification, UMI-based error correction and CDR3 extraction were performed with Decombinator tools. Expanded TCRs were defined as those above a frequency of 2 per 1,000, corresponding to the top 1% of the tumor frequency distribution. Expanded tumor TCRs statistically deemed absent (corrected P<0.05) from at least one tumor region were classed as regional, and all other expanded tumor TCRs were classed as ubiquitous. Renyi diversity was calculated using the R vegan package after each repertoire was subsampled 100 times to 5,000 TCRs. CDR3 similarity networks were constructed using string-kernel similarity of amino acid triplets, with links drawn between CDR3s whose pairwise similarity was above 0.82. The raw public data were reprocessed by TCRdb itself: fastp quality trimming at Q25, MiXCR clonotype calling, in-frame beta chains only. One record per CDR3 amino acid sequence lists the most common genes and DNA. TCRdb's processing, not the authors', yielded these V and J calls. In this sample the table shows 4,000 to 6,000 distinct CDR3 sequences, more than 7.5% of which occur a single time. The ten largest account for about 27% of the sample.

According to the study, the label for this sample's time point signals: sample taken at primary tumor resection. Samples were obtained from approximately 70 patients with early-stage, untreated non-small cell lung cancer from the lung TRACERx cohort. Without any cell sorting, TCR sequencing was performed on whole RNA extracted either from tumor and nontumor lung tissue or from cryopreserved PBMC samples. Patients were selected for TCR sequencing only if sufficient RNA was available from at least two tumor regions. Tumor and adjacent nontumor lung specimens were reviewed by a lung pathologist before selection. For this clonotype: What this receptor recognizes is not known. Base qualities are missing; no much larger clone stands one base away.

The sequenced sample was lung tumor tissue, obtained at surgery. The V and J segments used are TRBV11-1 and TRBJ2-7, and possibly TRBD1, on 6 matching bases. The source is a female donor with early-stage non-small cell lung cancer. CDR3 reads: CASSLAGHPAPYEQYF. The nucleotide sequence is TGTGCCAGCAGCTTAGCGGGACACCCCGCTCCCTACGAGCAGTACTTC.